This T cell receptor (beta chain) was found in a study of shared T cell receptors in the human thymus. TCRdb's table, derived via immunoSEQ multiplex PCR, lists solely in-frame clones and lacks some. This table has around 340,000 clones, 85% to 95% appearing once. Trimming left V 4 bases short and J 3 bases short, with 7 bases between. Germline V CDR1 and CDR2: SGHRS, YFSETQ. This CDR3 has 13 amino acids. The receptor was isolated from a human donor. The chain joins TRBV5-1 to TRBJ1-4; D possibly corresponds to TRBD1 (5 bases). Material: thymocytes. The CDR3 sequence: CASSGTPNEKLFF. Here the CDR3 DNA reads TGCGCCAGCAGCGGGACCCCTAATGAAAAACTGTTTTTT.